This T cell receptor (beta chain) was sequenced in a study of low-dose radiotherapy and immunotherapy resistance in tumors. Time point of the sample: before trial treatment. CDR3 length equals 14 residues. Germline values: CDR1 SGHDN, CDR2 FVKESK. The V end was cut by 3 bases, the J end by 6 bases, with 13 bases between. This clonotype was counted ten times or more. TRAV and TRBV primers primed cDNA for both TCRalpha and TCRbeta. The authors amplified TCRs for approximately 20 PCR cycles with a constant-region primer and a V-primer adapter. TCRdb recomputed calls from the reads with MiXCR, one row per CDR3 protein. The data contain tens of thousands of distinct CDR3 sequences, 9.4% of them singletons.

This clonotype originated in a male donor with prostate cancer. The V call is TRBV14, the J call TRBJ2-3, with D hard to call. The sequences come from PBMCs, collected before treatment. The DNA of the CDR3 is TGTGCCAGCAGCCAGGGCGCCGCAGTTGATACGCAGTATTTT. This codes for CASSQGAAVDTQYF.